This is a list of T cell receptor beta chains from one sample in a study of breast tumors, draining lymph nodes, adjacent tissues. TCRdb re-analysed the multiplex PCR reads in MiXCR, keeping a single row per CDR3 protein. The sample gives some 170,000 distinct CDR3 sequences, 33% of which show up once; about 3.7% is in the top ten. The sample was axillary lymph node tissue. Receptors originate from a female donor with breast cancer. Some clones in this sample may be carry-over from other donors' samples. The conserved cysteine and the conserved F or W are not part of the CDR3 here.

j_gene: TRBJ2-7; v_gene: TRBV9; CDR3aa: ASSEGQGGSGQY
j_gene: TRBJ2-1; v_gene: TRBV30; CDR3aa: AWSPRLDEQF
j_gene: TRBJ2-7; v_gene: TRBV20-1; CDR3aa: SQGERKQNEQY
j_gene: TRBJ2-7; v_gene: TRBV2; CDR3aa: ASGGERYEQY
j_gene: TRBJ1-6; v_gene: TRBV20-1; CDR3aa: SARWGGPSPLH
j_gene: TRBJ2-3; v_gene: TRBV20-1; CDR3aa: SAISSGKGYGTDTQY
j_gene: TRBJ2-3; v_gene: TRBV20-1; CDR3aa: SARTSTDTQY
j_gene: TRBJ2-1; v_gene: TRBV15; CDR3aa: ATSSTLAGGSNEQF
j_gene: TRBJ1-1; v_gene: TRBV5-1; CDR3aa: ASSFLPYPQRDRSKGDTEAF
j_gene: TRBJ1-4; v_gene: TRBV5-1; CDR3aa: ASSLSRVGEKLF
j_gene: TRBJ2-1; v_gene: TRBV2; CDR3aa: ASSWGTGAYNEQF
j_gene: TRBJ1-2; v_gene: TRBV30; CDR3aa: AWSGESGANT
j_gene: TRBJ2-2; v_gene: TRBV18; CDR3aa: ASLPGQGPSNTGELF
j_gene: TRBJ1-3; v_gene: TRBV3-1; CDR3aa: ASSQVRSDGNTIY
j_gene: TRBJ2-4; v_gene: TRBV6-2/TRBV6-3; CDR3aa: ASSYADRKLAKNIQY
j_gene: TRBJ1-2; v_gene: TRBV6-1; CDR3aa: ASSPTGVAGNT
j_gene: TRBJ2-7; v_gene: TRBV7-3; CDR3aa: ASSLSGGTVYEQY
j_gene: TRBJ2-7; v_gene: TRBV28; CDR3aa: ASRLGISYEQY
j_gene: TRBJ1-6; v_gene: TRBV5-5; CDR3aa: ASRSAPGRDGSPLH